The 15 T cell receptor beta chains given below trace back to one sample, sequenced in a study of T cell repertoires in ileal Crohn's disease. The repertoire was sequenced with immunoSEQ multiplex PCR; TCRdb's copy has only in-frame clones and lacks some. This table holds 17,000 or so clones, 88% found once. Sequenced input: ileal tissue. Receptors were obtained from an adult with Crohn's disease.

A single count supports this clone. The chain carries TRBV5-8 and TRBJ2-3; no clear D gene. Trimming shortened V by 3 bases and J by 1 base, and 9 bases separated the two germline ends. This CDR3 comprises 14 residues. The germline V gene encodes CDR1 SGHTS and CDR2 YDEGEE. CDR3 amino acids: CASSSVRGTDTQYF. The CDR3 coding sequence is TGTGCCAGCAGCTCCGTTCGGGGCACAGATACGCAGTATTTT.

The chain couples TRBV5-1 to TRBJ1-3; 9 bases line up with TRBD1. The CDR3 is made up of 15 amino acids. CDR1 and CDR2 from the germline V gene are SGHRS and YFSETQ. J was trimmed by 4 bases and V by 4 bases; bases with no gene match: 6. This CDR3 is CASSRQGQGGNTIYF. CDR3 nucleotide sequence: TGCGCCAGCAGCCGACAGGGACAGGGAGGAAACACCATATATTTT.

This chain uses TRBV7-6 with TRBJ1-2; a possible D gene is TRBD1 (6 bases). V gave up 5 bases and J gave up 8 bases, with 18 bases separating them. The CDR3 extends over 14 amino acids. Germline-derived CDR1 and CDR2 are SGHVS and FNYEAQ. The CDR3 here is CASSPSPRTGGYTF. CDR3 sequence (DNA): TGTGCCAGCAGCCCAAGCCCGAGAACAGGGGGCTACACCTTC. Looking up the rest from reference TRBV7-6 and TRBJ1-2 gives the full variable domain: GAGVSQSPRYKVTKRGQDVALRCDPISGHVSLYWYRQALGQGPEFLTYFNYEAQQDKSGLPNDRFSAERPEGSISTLTIQRTEQRDSAMYRCASSPSPRTGGYTFGSGTRLTVV.

The chain links TRBV5-1 to TRBJ2-4; 7 bases map to TRBD1. Per germline, CDR1 SGHRS and CDR2 YFSETQ. V lost 4 bases and J lost 9; bases outside the gene matches: 10. The CDR3 is made up of 14 amino acids. The CDR3 loop reads CASSNGQATGIQYF. CDR3 bases: TGCGCCAGCAGCAACGGACAGGCCACGGGCATTCAGTACTTC.

This clone was counted once. The chain recombines TRBV15 with TRBJ2-1; D is perhaps TRBD2 (6 bases). V was trimmed by 3 bases and J by 6 bases, leaving 12 bases between them. CDR3 size: 14 residues. Germline CDR1 is LNHNV and CDR2 is YYDKDF (reference sequence). The CDR3: CATSSIGRGNEQFF. As DNA, the CDR3 is TGTGCCACCAGCAGCATCGGGCGGGGCAATGAGCAGTTCTTC.

The DNA for the CDR3 is TGTGCCAGCAGCCAGGGACAGGCCTCCACAGATACGCAGTATTTT. It specifies CASSQGQASTDTQYF. The chain has TRBV6-5 and TRBJ2-3; 8 bases fit TRBD1. This CDR3 contains 15 residues. The germline V gene encodes CDR1 MNHEY and CDR2 SVGAGI. Trimming at V came to 6 bases and at J to 2 bases, leaving 7 bases not matched to a gene.

The chain uses TRBV4-2 and TRBJ2-1, with 7 bases fitting TRBD2. The CDR3 totals 15 residues. From germline, CDR1 is LGHNA and CDR2 YNFKEQ. Trimming cost V 3 bases and J 7 bases; bases outside gene matches: 9. The DNA for the CDR3 is TGTGCCAGCAGCCAGGACGGGGGGTTAACGAATGAGCAGTTCTTC. Translating gives CASSQDGGLTNEQFF.

V gene TRBV5-1 combines with J gene TRBJ2-3; D call uncertain. This CDR3 region has 13 residues. The V gene lost 0 bases and the J gene lost 4 bases, with 6 bases spanning the gap. Germline CDR1 SGHRS, CDR2 YFSETQ. The CDR3 coding sequence is TGCGCCAGCAGCTTGGCTCTCCCAGATACGCAGTATTTT. Amino acids: CASSLALPDTQYF.

The rearrangement links TRBV19 to TRBJ2-2, with a weak D call TRBD2 (5 bases). The CDR3 covers 13 residues. The ends were cut back, 6 bases at V and 3 bases at J, with 8 bases in the middle. Looked up from germline, CDR1 is LNHDA and CDR2 is SQIVND (reference sequence). The CDR3 DNA is TGTGCCAGTAGACGGGATTACACCGGGGAGCTGTTTTTT. Residues: CASRRDYTGELFF. The complete variable domain, with remaining parts taken from reference TRBV19 and TRBJ2-2, reads DGGITQSPKYLFRKEGQNVTLSCEQNLNHDAMYWYRQDPGQGLRLIYYSQIVNDFQKGDIAEGYSVSREKKESFPLTVTSAQKNPTAFYLCASRRDYTGELFFGEGSRLTVL.

The V and J genes are TRBV5-1 and TRBJ1-1, with D perhaps matching TRBD1 (5 bases). Germline V gene sequence: CDR1 SGHRS, CDR2 YFSETQ. The CDR3 has 14 amino acids. V shed 3 bases and J shed 0 bases, with 9 bases lying between them. The CDR3 loop reads CASSSDSLNTEAFF. CDR3 DNA sequence: TGCGCCAGCAGCTCCGACAGCTTGAACACTGAAGCTTTCTTT.

The sample holds one count of this clone. V usage is TRBV9 and J usage is TRBJ2-7, with TRBD2 matching over 8 bases. Losses at the gene ends were 1 base for V and 3 bases for J; bases not matched to a gene: 6. The CDR3 has 15 amino acids. Germline lookup yields CDR1 SGDLS and CDR2 YYNGEE. The CDR3 nucleotides read TGTGCCAGCAGCGTATTTTCCAGCGGGAGCTACGAGCAGTACTTC. This gives the protein CASSVFSSGSYEQYF.

The chain employs TRBV10-3 and TRBJ2-5, with a weak D call TRBD2 (6 bases). Germline CDR1 and CDR2: ENHRY and SYGVKD. This CDR3 spans 14 amino acids. Trimming shortened V by 8 bases and J by 3 bases, and 16 bases separated the two germline ends. The CDR3, as DNA: TGTGCCATCTCCGGCGGTGCGGGAAAAGAGACCCAGTACTTC. It encodes CAISGGAGKETQYF.

The chain recombines TRBV28 with TRBJ1-5; TRBD1 is a possible D gene (5 bases). Trimming stripped 4 bases from V and 6 bases from J, with 13 bases between. In germline, CDR1 is MDHEN, CDR2 SYDVKM. The CDR3 contains 14 residues. CDR3 sequence: CASSSGTQGQPQHF. The DNA for the CDR3 is TGTGCCAGCAGTTCCGGGACTCAGGGTCAGCCCCAGCATTTT.

The sample holds one count of this clone. The rearrangement links TRBV6-1 to TRBJ2-7; D remains unclear. Germline V gene data show CDR1 as MNHNS and CDR2 as SASEGT. The V and J ends lost 7 bases and 5 bases respectively, with 15 bases between them. This CDR3 spans 13 amino acids. In nucleotides, the CDR3 is TGTGCCAGCACGCCCCTGAGCTTGGACGAGCAGTACTTC. It specifies CASTPLSLDEQYF.

The gene calls are TRBV5-5 and TRBJ1-4; TRBD1 agrees at 10 bases. J gave up 7 bases and V 4 bases, and 10 bases lay outside the gene matches. This CDR3 is built from 16 residues. Looked up from germline, CDR1 is SGHKS and CDR2 is YYEKEE (reference sequence). Here the CDR3 DNA reads TGTGCCAGCAGCCCGGGGGGACAGGGGCGCAGTGAAAAACTGTTTTTT. This sequence encodes CASSPGGQGRSEKLFF.